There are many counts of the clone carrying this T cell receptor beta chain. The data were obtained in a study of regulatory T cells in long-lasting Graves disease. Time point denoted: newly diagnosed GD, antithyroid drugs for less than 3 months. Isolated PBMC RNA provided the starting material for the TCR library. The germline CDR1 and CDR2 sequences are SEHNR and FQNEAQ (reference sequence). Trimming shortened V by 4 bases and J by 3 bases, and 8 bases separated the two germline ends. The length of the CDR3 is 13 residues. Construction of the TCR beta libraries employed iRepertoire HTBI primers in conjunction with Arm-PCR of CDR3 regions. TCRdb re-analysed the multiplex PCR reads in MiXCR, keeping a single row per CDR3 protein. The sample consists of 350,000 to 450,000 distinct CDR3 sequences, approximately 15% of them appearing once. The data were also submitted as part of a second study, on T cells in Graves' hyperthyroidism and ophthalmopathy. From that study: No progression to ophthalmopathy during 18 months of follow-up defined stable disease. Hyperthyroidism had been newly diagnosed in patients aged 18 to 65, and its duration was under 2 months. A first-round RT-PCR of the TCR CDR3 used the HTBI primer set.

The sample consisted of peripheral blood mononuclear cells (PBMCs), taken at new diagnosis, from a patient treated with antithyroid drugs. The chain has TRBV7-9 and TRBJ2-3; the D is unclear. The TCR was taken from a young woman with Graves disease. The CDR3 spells CASSSDITDTQYF. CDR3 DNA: TGTGCCAGCAGCTCTGATATTACAGATACGCAGTATTTT.